This T cell receptor (beta chain) was captured in a study of T cell repertoires in cytomegalovirus infection. The overall study: In public TCR beta signatures, there were indications of both CMV infection and matching HLA type.

Comment on this clonotype: The CDR3 carries no conserved terminal phenylalanine or tryptophan, so it likely arises from a read error. The DNA is omitted, as the CDR3 cannot be located on it reliably, and the CDR3 follows TCRdb's listing.

The CDR3 adds up to 15 amino acids, both ends counted. The V gene's germline CDR1 is SGHTA and CDR2 FQGTGA. TCRdb analysed the reads with MiXCR anew, one entry per CDR3 protein. This table holds approximately 500,000 distinct CDR3 sequences, 15% to 20% found once. This receptor was identified in a human donor in good health (CMV status not recorded). Some clones in this sample may be carry-over from other donors' samples. This rearrangement joins TRBV7-3 to TRBJ2-1; the table's TRBD1 call for D was not verified on the DNA. The sequenced material came from CD8+ T cells from PBMCs. CDR3 region: CASSRWDRSSNEQLL.